Listed below are T cell receptor beta chains from one sample, sequenced in a study of blood T cell repertoires in COVID-19. TCRdb's table, derived via immunoSEQ multiplex PCR, lists solely in-frame clones and lacks some. The table has about 60,000 clones, about 91% seen once; the top ten hold about 2.2%. Material: peripheral blood. These receptors all come from a man between 60 and 75 years old with acute or convalescent COVID-19. CDR3s include the opening cysteine and the closing phenylalanine or tryptophan. Clone size is shown for a subset of rows, as once, few, many or a class of expanded clone.

abundance | v_gene | CDR3aa
NA | TRBV5-4 | CASSPGQGALTYGYTF
NA | TRBV6-5 | CASSSRDRDSPLHF
NA | TRBV7-3 | CASSLRLGEGSAQYF
NA | TRBV6-2/TRBV6-3 | CASSYPTGGLSNQPQHF
NA | TRBV29-1 | CSVDVPGGYEQYF
NA | TRBV6-5 | CASRPSGRPYEQYF
NA | TRBV3-1/TRBV3-2 | CASSQGGQRGGYTF
few | TRBV27 | CASSLYGRQYF
NA | TRBV9 | CASSGTSGRDNEQFF
NA | TRBV28 | CASSLEGQGRAEAFF
NA | TRBV11-3 | CASSQGSGAGELFF
NA | TRBV7-6 | CASSLGGRGSNQPQHF
once | TRBV6-1 | CASSDFDRGRDTIYF
once | TRBV7-8 | CASSVPSGRVYEQYF
NA | TRBV19 | CASSILAVVDTQYF
NA | TRBV6-2/TRBV6-3 | CASSPGTAINEQFF
NA | TRBV11-3 | CASSAGQPADTQYF
NA | TRBV9 | CASSKSRVANTGELFF
once | TRBV11-3 | CASSLKAGPYEQYF
NA | TRBV30 | CAWTGGSGNTIYF
NA | TRBV18 | CASSPERTSNQPQHF
NA | TRBV11-3 | CASSSGTGGEKLFF
NA | TRBV3-1/TRBV3-2 | CASSPVNAGGANVLTF
NA | TRBV6-6 | CASSQPRDRASTDTQYF
once | TRBV29-1 | CSVAAGNEQFF
NA | TRBV7-9 | CASRHEAGEKLFF